This T cell receptor beta chain was recovered during a study of shared clonotypes between healthy human individuals. Notes on the study in general: Tissues were not sampled, only blood, and their repertoires likely differ.

As regards this clone: Its antigen is not identified.

CDR1 and CDR2 (germline): SNHLY, FYNNEI. Trimming left V 11 bases short and J 1 base short, with 15 bases between. The CDR3 loop spans 13 amino acids. For every subset, genomic DNA was evenly distributed across several immunoSEQ plates. Produced via immunoSEQ multiplex PCR; TCRdb's table is partial and in-frame only. The sample has about 2.1 million clones, 80% to 95% seen once. Positively selected for CCR7, the CD45RO-negative cells used as naive CD8 cells excluded terminally differentiated effector memory CD45RA+ cells. V gene TRBV2 combines with J gene TRBJ2-7, with a weak D call TRBD2 (6 bases). This clonotype originated in a man aged 18 to 29 in good health. Some clones in this sample may be carry-over from other donors' samples. The sequenced material came from naive CD8+ T cells from PBMCs. The CDR3 DNA reads TGTGCCCACGGCCCCGGGAGATCCTACGAGCAGTACTTC. Encoded protein: CAHGPGRSYEQYF.